This TCR beta chain is drawn from a study of blood T cell repertoires in COVID-19. Study-level information: Donors in the United States, Italy and Spain gave samples during acute or convalescent COVID-19. PBMCs, B-cell-depleted T cells, or T cells were the source of the cDNA or gDNA that made up the material.

This CDR3 spans 17 amino acids. Germline V gene data show CDR1 as LGHNA and CDR2 as YSLEER. Trimming at V came to 0 bases and at J to 10 bases, leaving 15 bases not matched to a gene. Recruited during active infection, patients (from Seattle) were subsequently followed longitudinally. Original methodology: Using reference gene primer amplification, nucleated cell counts were estimated. Profiling relied on immunoSEQ multiplex PCR, and the TCRdb table lists in-frame clones only, not all of them. The V and J calls and clone size are taken from that table; D and trimming were inferred from the DNA. The sample lists some 200,000 clones; nearly 85% were seen once.

Sequencing was performed on peripheral blood. This clonotype originated in a woman in her 30s with COVID-19, enrolled during active disease. This sequence joins TRBV4-3 and TRBJ2-1, with 7 bases lining up with TRBD2. CDR3 residues: CASSQEPQRGLLREQFF. The DNA for the CDR3 is TGCGCCAGCAGCCAAGAACCACAGCGGGGCCTCCTACGGGAGCAGTTCTTC.